What follows are 10 T cell receptor beta chains derived from one specimen sequenced in a study of T cell responses to AZD1222 COVID-19 vaccine. Sequencing used immunoSEQ multiplex PCR; TCRdb keeps in-frame clones, though not all of them. The sample carries about 110,000 clones, nearly 90% recorded once. Specimen: peripheral blood, collected on day 0 of AZD1222 vaccination. Receptor source: an adult in good health.

The chain carries TRBV2 and TRBJ2-7; tentatively, D is TRBD2 (5 bases). The CDR3 totals 12 residues. The V gene's germline CDR1 is SNHLY and CDR2 FYNNEI. V was clipped by 7 bases and J by 6 bases, with 13 bases between them. The CDR3 region is CASKRELAEQYF. In DNA form, the CDR3 reads TGTGCCAGCAAGAGGGAACTCGCCGAGCAGTACTTC.

The chain links TRBV5-4 to TRBJ2-7; 8 nucleotides match TRBD1. The CDR3 runs to 15 residues. CDR1 and CDR2 from the germline V gene are SGHNT and YYREEE (reference sequence). V was clipped by 4 bases and J by 0 bases; unmatched bases: 6. As DNA, the CDR3 is TGTGCCAGCAGCGCAGGACAGGGTAGCTCCTACGAGCAGTACTTC. Translated: CASSAGQGSSYEQYF.

The chain employs TRBV18 and TRBJ2-7; 9 bases agree with TRBD2. Trimming at V came to 1 base and at J to 6 bases, leaving 7 bases not matched to a gene. Germline lookup yields CDR1 KGHSH and CDR2 LQKENI. The CDR3 has 15 residues. The CDR3, as DNA: TGTGCCAGCTCACCACGTAATAGCGGGAGTGGCGAGCAGTACTTC. It specifies CASSPRNSGSGEQYF.

Concerning this clone itself: A read error may produce the germline difference seen at one junction end. V gene TRBV29-1 combines with J gene TRBJ2-7; D gene unclear. Per the germline V gene, CDR1 is SQVTM and CDR2 is ANQGSEA. The CDR3 runs 11 residues. CDR3: CSVEGSYEQYF. The CDR3 DNA reads TGCAGCGTGGAAGGGTCCTACGAGCAGTACTTC.

The chain is built from TRBV6-5 and TRBJ2-1, with 11 bases lining up with TRBD2. The J segment lost 4 bases and the V segment lost 8 bases, leaving 4 bases of the junction unmatched. The CDR3 extends over 14 amino acids. In germline, CDR1 is MNHEY, CDR2 SVGAGI. Here the CDR3 reads CASRLAGIYNEQFF. The CDR3 coding sequence is TGTGCCAGCCGACTAGCGGGAATATACAATGAGCAGTTCTTC.

The genes are TRBV7-3 and TRBJ1-1; no definite D call. From germline, CDR1 is SGHTA and CDR2 FQGTGA. Between the trimmed V and J ends, which lost 3 bases and 1 base, there was a span of 6 bases. The CDR3 totals 13 residues. In nucleotides, the CDR3 is TGTGCCAGCAGCTTCACAGAGAACACTGAAGCTTTCTTT. Translated, it gives CASSFTENTEAFF. The whole variable domain, filled in from reference TRBV7-3 and TRBJ1-1, reads GAGVSQTPSNKVTEKGKYVELRCDPISGHTALYWYRQSLGQGPEFLIYFQGTGAADDSGLPNDRFFAVRPEGSVSTLKIQRTERGDSAVYLCASSFTENTEAFFGQGTRLTVV.

The V call is TRBV9, the J call TRBJ1-3; D is unresolved. The CDR3 spans 15 residues. V shed 3 bases and J shed 0 bases, with 10 bases lying between them. Germline V gives CDR1 SGDLS, CDR2 YYNGEE. The CDR3 nucleotides are TGTGCCAGCAGCGCAGGCAGCCGCTCTGGAAACACCATATATTTT. Translating it yields CASSAGSRSGNTIYF.

For this clone: The sample holds other DNA sequences that translate to the same CDR3. This chain uses TRBV27 with TRBJ1-5; D possibly corresponds to TRBD1 (5 bases). In germline, CDR1 is MNHEY, CDR2 SMNVEV (reference sequence). The CDR3 runs 13 residues. V was shortened by 5 bases and J by 0 bases, with 5 bases between the two germline ends. The CDR3 is CASSRGSNQPQHF. The CDR3 DNA sequence: TGTGCCAGCAGTAGGGGTAGCAATCAGCCCCAGCATTTT.

The chain is built from TRBV9 and TRBJ1-2; the D gene is possibly TRBD1 (5 bases). From germline, CDR1 is SGDLS and CDR2 YYNGEE. Trimming left V 3 bases short and J 0 bases short, with 12 bases between. CDR3 length: 15 residues. In DNA form, the CDR3 reads TGTGCCAGCAGCGGACAGCCCCAAGCTAACTATGGCTACACCTTC. It is translated as CASSGQPQANYGYTF.

The chain carries TRBV12-3 or TRBV12-4 and TRBJ2-7; 7 nucleotides agree with TRBD2. The CDR3 contains 12 residues. V lost 10 bases, J lost 5 bases, and 8 bases stayed unmatched. The DNA for the CDR3 is TGTGCCACCGCGGGGAGGGGTCACGAGCAGTACTTC. It encodes CATAGRGHEQYF.